This T cell receptor beta chain was sequenced for a study of T cells after yellow fever vaccination (dated by TCRdb to between 2017 and 2020). For the wider study: The SMART-Seq v4 Ultra Low Input RNA kit was used to prepare libraries from fractions with low cell numbers. Bulk TCR alpha and beta repertoires were sequenced longitudinally to track T-cell clones before and after primary and booster YFV17D yellow fever vaccination. Two healthy male donors, one aged 18 to 30 and one aged 30 to 40 years, were included in the cohort. Blood was drawn at multiple timepoints before and after primary and secondary immunization, with bulk PBMC replicates and cell subsets isolated.

The treatment or condition label on this specimen signifies: live attenuated yellow fever vaccine strain. A standard Ficoll-Paque protocol was used to isolate PBMCs from peripheral blood. Dynabeads CD4 and CD8 positive selection kits were used to isolate the CD4 and CD8 T-cell fractions. RNA was extracted with TriZol from bulk PBMCs, CD4 and CD8 fractions, and dextramer-positive and dextramer-negative fractions. Synthesis of TCR cDNA relied on 5'RACE template switching, a step that introduced a universal primer site along with unique molecular identifiers. Priming of cDNA synthesis was performed from both the TCR alpha and TCR beta constant segments. Two PCR steps were used to amplify libraries, with sample barcodes and sequencing adapters being added in the second step. Libraries were sequenced on Illumina HiSeq 2500 (2x100 bp) or NovaSeq (2x150 bp). The original pipeline was this. Reads were demultiplexed and collapsed into UMI consensus sequences with MIGEC, and V(D)J alignment was performed with MiXCR. Using edgeR on replicate PBMC samples, clonotypes were called vaccine-responding if FDR was below 0.01 and the log2 fold change was above 5 up to day 15. Bulk clonotypes were assigned CD4 or CD8 identity according to which sequenced CD4 or CD8 repertoire held them at higher abundance. TCRdb reworked the public reads: Q25 trimming with fastp, MiXCR clone assembly, productive beta chains retained. Entries are consolidated by CDR3 protein sequence, retaining the most common genes and DNA. Here the V and J calls rest on TCRdb's processing, not on the authors' analysis. The sample table holds about 120,000 distinct CDR3 sequences, of which 7.2% were seen once. Over 2.5% of the sample is in the top ten clones.

This clonotype was seen at least ten times. Its antigen target is currently unknown. Nothing much larger sits one base from this clone, and base qualities are not available. Beyond this particular receptor, the publication reports: Only two donors were included in the study, so the extent to which the findings can be generalized is limited. Because abundant contaminating clonotypes from the bulk population could be contained in FACS-sorted repertoires, computational filtering was required. A small share of clonotypes was detected in both CD4 and CD8 compartments, with the overlap likely arising from convergent recombination. After the booster, most of the clones that had expanded following primary vaccination were detected again (96% of CD4 and 88% of CD8), which suggests that memory was broadly maintained. Compared with the primary T-cell response, the secondary T-cell response was weaker but faster, peaking on day 5 rather than day 15.

The germline V gene encodes CDR1 SGHRS and CDR2 YFSETQ. There are 13 amino acids in the CDR3, from cysteine to phenylalanine inclusive. Only the CDR3 DNA is retained, 39 bases long and in frame from the first base. The junction carries 10 bases between V and J, which are trimmed by 4 bases and 2 bases respectively. The V gene is TRBV5-1 and the J gene is TRBJ2-7; no D gene can be assigned with confidence. Source: CD4+ T cells sorted from PBMCs, taken about 41 days after the first yellow fever vaccination. The clonotype comes from a man between 18 and 35 years old who received the YFV17D yellow fever vaccine. The DNA reads TGCGCCAGCAGCGTTACTGAAACCTACGAGCAGTACTTC. This translates into CASSVTETYEQYF. The full variable domain, completed from the reference TRBV5-1 and TRBJ2-7 proteins outside the CDR3, reads KAGVTQTPRYLIKTRGQQVTLSCSPISGHRSVSWYQQTPGQGLQFLFEYFSETQRNKGNFPGRFSGRQFSNSRSEMNVSTLELGDSALYLCASSVTETYEQYFGPGTRLTVT.